Here is one T cell receptor beta chain with its context. These data belong to a study of T cell changes during pregnancy in multiple sclerosis. Profiled with immunoSEQ multiplex PCR; TCRdb holds only in-frame clones, not every one. The sample has about 99,000 clones, roughly 92% seen once. The V end was cut by 4 bases, the J end by 5 bases, with 8 bases between. The CDR3 has 12 residues. Germline lookup yields CDR1 LGHNA and CDR2 YNFKEQ. The starting material was peripheral blood, obtained after pregnancy. This clonotype was sampled from a female donor with multiple sclerosis, enrolled in a pregnancy study. The chain links TRBV4-2 to TRBJ1-1; D not certain. CDR3 protein: CASSPPGTEAFF. The CDR3 DNA follows: TGTGCCAGCAGCCCACCGGGGACTGAAGCTTTCTTT.